The 29 T cell receptor beta chains reported below all come from one sample, sequenced in a study of breast tumors, draining lymph nodes, adjacent tissues (dated by TCRdb to about 2016). Library preparation used multiplex PCR. Sequencer: Illumina HiSeq 2000. TCRdb's own reprocessing of the public reads used fastp at Q25 and MiXCR and kept productive beta chains. CDR3 protein sequences are deduplicated, and each keeps its most common genes and DNA. The sample table lists about 200,000 distinct CDR3 sequences, under 35% of them with a count of one. The top ten clones comprise 3% to 4% of the sample. The axillary draining lymph nodes of breast cancer patients were the source of the lymph node samples. Sequencing input: axillary lymph node tissue. The receptors were sampled from a female donor with breast cancer. Some clones in this sample may be carry-over from other donors' samples.

The genes are TRBV5-4 and TRBJ2-3, with TRBD2 matching over 13 bases. From germline, CDR1 is SGHNT and CDR2 YYREEE (reference sequence). The CDR3 consists of 18 residues. J lost 7 bases, V lost 4 bases, and 15 bases had no gene match. DNA of the CDR3: TGTGCCAGCAGCGACCGACCCCCAACTAGCGGGAGGGCGTATACGCAGTATTTT. Translation gives CASSDRPPTSGRAYTQYF.

This clonotype has at least ten counts. V gene TRBV6-5 combines with J gene TRBJ2-7; 10 bases fit TRBD2. There are 15 residues in the CDR3. Germline V gene lookup returns CDR1 MNHEY and CDR2 SVGAGI. V shed 5 bases and J 0 bases; nucleotides not matched to a gene: 4. The CDR3 spells CASSPSGRGSYEQYF. The CDR3 nucleotides are TGTGCCAGCAGTCCTAGCGGGAGAGGCTCCTACGAGCAGTACTTC.

Points on this clonotype: This may stem from a read error, because a much larger clone lies one nucleotide away. The chain links TRBV6-5 to TRBJ2-5, with 8 nucleotides matching TRBD1. V shed 5 bases and J 5 bases; nucleotides not matched to a gene: 10. The CDR3 length is 15 residues. Germline CDR1 reads MNHEY; CDR2 reads SVGAGI. The CDR3 sequence: CASSAPRTGRETQYF. Here the CDR3 DNA reads TGTGCCAGCAGTGCCCCCCGGACAGGGAGGGAGACCCAGTACTTC.

This clonotype occurred a few times. This sequence joins TRBV6-1 and TRBJ2-1; D is possibly TRBD2 (5 bases). Germline assignment: CDR1 MNHNS and CDR2 SASEGT. This CDR3 comprises 16 residues. Trimming cost V 0 bases and J 4 bases, with 13 bases left between them. The chain's CDR3 is CASSEAGAARYNEQFF. In DNA, the CDR3 is TGTGCCAGCAGTGAAGCGGGAGCGGCCCGTTACAATGAGCAGTTCTTC.

The V gene is TRBV14, the J gene TRBJ2-1; TRBD2 matches at 11 bases. Per germline, CDR1 SGHDN and CDR2 FVKESK. Germline trimming cut 6 bases from V and 4 bases from J; bases unmatched to any gene: 17. There are 19 residues in the CDR3. The CDR3 coding sequence is TGTGCCAGCAGGAAAACAGGGGAGGCTAGCGGGAGGATGTACAATGAGCAGTTCTTC. This codes for CASRKTGEASGRMYNEQFF.

The chain uses TRBV7-2 and TRBJ2-5, with D maybe TRBD1 (6 bases). The CDR3 loop spans 14 amino acids. V shed 1 base and J shed 2 bases, with 8 bases lying between them. Germline CDR1 reads SGHTA; CDR2 reads FQGNSA. CDR3 protein: CASSLGGLQETQYF. CDR3 bases: TGTGCCAGCAGCTTAGGGGGGCTGCAAGAGACCCAGTACTTC.

This clonotype was recorded at least ten times. This rearrangement joins TRBV20-1 to TRBJ2-1; TRBD2 aligns across 12 bases. Germline V gene data show CDR1 as DFQATT and CDR2 as SNEGSKA (reference sequence). The CDR3 loop spans 14 amino acids. V trimming: 5 bases; J trimming: 10 bases; junction bases outside the gene matches: 9. The CDR3 sequence is CSAGLLAGGREQFF. CDR3 bases: TGCAGTGCTGGATTACTAGCGGGGGGTAGGGAGCAGTTCTTC.

This clonotype was detected many times. A much larger clone differs by one base, so this may be a read error. CDR3 protein: CSARDAGYSSEQYF. CDR3 coding DNA: TGCAGTGCTAGAGATGCGGGATATTCCTCCGAGCAGTACTTC. The chain recombines TRBV20-1 with TRBJ2-7, with a weak D call TRBD2 (6 bases). The CDR3 contains 14 residues. The germline V gene encodes CDR1 DFQATT and CDR2 SNEGSKA (reference sequence).

This clonotype was seen ten or more times. J is TRBJ2-7 and V is TRBV5-5; 12 bases agree with TRBD2. The CDR3 is 15 residues long. Germline V lookup: CDR1 SGHKS, CDR2 YYEKEE (reference sequence). V shed 4 bases, J shed 3 bases, and the junction held 5 bases outside the gene matches. The CDR3 region has the DNA TGTGCCAGCAGCCCGACTAGCGGGAGCATCTACGAGCAGTACTTC. Its translation is CASSPTSGSIYEQYF.

This clonotype was recorded at least ten times. The chain links TRBV19 to TRBJ1-2; 8 nucleotides agree with TRBD1. V lost 4 bases and J lost 2; bases outside the gene matches: 6. The CDR3 length is 15 residues. Germline V gene lookup returns CDR1 LNHDA and CDR2 SQIVND (reference sequence). DNA for the CDR3: TGTGCCAGTAGTAAAGGACAGGGAGCGAACTATGGCTACACCTTC. This encodes CASSKGQGANYGYTF.

Many counts were recorded for this clonotype. The V and J genes are TRBV2 and TRBJ1-4, with 10 bases identical to TRBD1. V shed 6 bases, J shed 7 bases, and the junction held 5 bases outside the gene matches. The CDR3 loop spans 14 amino acids. Germline V lookup: CDR1 SNHLY, CDR2 FYNNEI. The CDR3 sequence is CASSLGQGSEKLFF. The CDR3 coding sequence is TGTGCCAGCAGCCTGGGACAGGGGAGTGAAAAACTGTTTTTT.

This clonotype was seen many times. This chain links TRBV10-3 with TRBJ2-3, with D unclear. Germline V gene data show CDR1 as ENHRY and CDR2 as SYGVKD. The CDR3 has 15 amino acids. V was shortened by 8 bases and J by 6 bases, with 21 bases between the two germline ends. The CDR3 DNA is TGTGCCATCGGTTCTGCCAGCGAAACTTTTGATACGCAGTATTTT. Residues: CAIGSASETFDTQYF.

At least ten counts were recorded for this clonotype. The chain is built from TRBV19 and TRBJ2-1; D ambiguous. V lost 3 bases, J lost 2 bases, and 2 bases lay in between. The germline CDR1 and CDR2 sequences are LNHDA and SQIVND (reference sequence). CDR3 size: 12 residues. The CDR3 spells CASSITYNEQFF. The CDR3 DNA is TGTGCCAGTAGTATCACCTACAATGAGCAGTTCTTC.

The chain combines TRBV10-3 with TRBJ1-6; TRBD1 is a possible D gene (5 bases). This CDR3 spans 15 amino acids. The ends were cut back, 7 bases at V and 5 bases at J, with 15 bases in the middle. Germline CDR1 ENHRY, CDR2 SYGVKD. As DNA, the CDR3 is TGTGCCATCACCCCGGGGCCGCAGAATAATTCACCCCTCCACTTT. Translated: CAITPGPQNNSPLHF.

This clonotype was detected only a few times. The rearrangement joins TRBV12-3 or TRBV12-4 to TRBJ2-3; a weak D match, TRBD1 (6 bases). The CDR3 runs to 14 residues. The ends were cut back, 1 base at V and 1 base at J, with 6 bases in the middle. The CDR3 region has the DNA TGTGCCAGCAGTTTAGAGGGGGGCACAGATACGCAGTATTTT. Translation: CASSLEGGTDTQYF.

The table lists this clonotype with many counts. The chain carries TRBV29-1 and TRBJ1-2; TRBD1 is a possible D gene (5 bases). Germline CDR1 reads SQVTM; CDR2 reads ANQGSEA. Trimming removed 6 bases from V and 5 bases from J, with 13 bases in between. This CDR3 contains 12 residues. Written as DNA, the CDR3 is TGCAGCGTCTGGGGGACGGAATATGGCTACACCTTC. Protein product: CSVWGTEYGYTF.

The CDR3 reads CASSPTDQPQHF. Here the CDR3 DNA reads TGTGCCAGCAGCCCGACAGACCAGCCCCAGCATTTT. The rearrangement uses TRBV28 and TRBJ1-5, with D possibly TRBD1 on 5 matching bases. V was clipped by 6 bases and J by 7 bases, with 10 bases between them. Germline V lookup: CDR1 MDHEN, CDR2 SYDVKM. This CDR3 has 12 residues.

This clonotype has at least ten counts. The V call is TRBV5-8, the J call TRBJ1-3; D unclear. Germline lookup yields CDR1 SGHTS and CDR2 YDEGEE. Trimming cost V 2 bases and J 1 base, with 13 bases left between them. This CDR3 comprises 16 residues. CDR3 sequence: CASSFGPEGSGNTIYF. CDR3 in DNA: TGTGCCAGCAGCTTCGGGCCCGAGGGATCTGGAAACACCATATATTTT.

This clonotype was observed many times. J is TRBJ2-5 and V is TRBV19; 9 positions agree with TRBD2. Germline lookup yields CDR1 LNHDA and CDR2 SQIVND (reference sequence). With 9 bases clipped from V and 4 bases from J, the junction kept 12 bases outside the gene matches. This CDR3 contains 15 residues. The CDR3 sequence: CASTAGGGFRETQYF. CDR3 nucleotides: TGTGCCAGCACCGCGGGAGGGGGCTTCAGAGAGACCCAGTACTTC.

This clonotype was detected once. The rearrangement links TRBV2 to TRBJ2-7; no reliable D call. The germline CDR1 and CDR2 sequences are SNHLY and FYNNEI. The CDR3 has 11 amino acids. Trimming cost V 6 bases and J 5 bases, with 8 bases left between them. The CDR3 loop reads CASRVDHEQYF. The CDR3 DNA follows: TGTGCCAGCAGGGTCGATCACGAGCAGTACTTC. Full variable domain (rest looked up from reference TRBV2 and TRBJ2-7): EPEVTQTPSHQVTQMGQEVILRCVPISNHLYFYWYRQILGQKVEFLVSFYNNEISEKSEIFDDQFSVERPDGSNFTLKIRSTKLEDSAMYFCASRVDHEQYFGPGTRLTVT.

Of note for this clonotype: No conserved phenylalanine or tryptophan is present at the end of the CDR3, so a read error is the likely explanation. The DNA is omitted, as the CDR3 cannot be located on it reliably, and the CDR3 follows TCRdb's listing. The rearrangement links TRBV6-4 to TRBJ1-6; the table calls TRBD1, which could not be checked here. Germline CDR1 and CDR2: MRHNA and SNTAGT. Inclusive of both ends, the CDR3 amounts to 10 amino acids. The CDR3 sequence: CASSDGTHPS.

This clonotype was observed many times. The V and J genes are TRBV19 and TRBJ1-5; 8 positions agree with TRBD1. Germline V lookup: CDR1 LNHDA, CDR2 SQIVND (reference sequence). This CDR3 is 15 amino acids long. With V trimmed by 5 bases and J by 6 bases, 9 bases remained unmatched. The CDR3 is CASSLDRAGGQPQHF. The CDR3 DNA reads TGTGCCAGTAGTCTGGACAGGGCGGGAGGTCAGCCCCAGCATTTT.

This clonotype was counted at least ten times. This sequence joins TRBV7-3 and TRBJ1-2; TRBD1 aligns across 7 bases. CDR1 is SGHTA, CDR2 FQGTGA, per germline. The CDR3 is 14 residues long. The V segment lost 5 bases and the J segment 10 bases; nucleotides outside the gene matches: 13. CDR3 sequence: CASSPSGQVLDYTF. CDR3 in DNA: TGTGCCAGCAGCCCCTCCGGACAGGTCTTGGACTACACCTTC.

This chain joins TRBV11-2 and TRBJ1-4; D may be TRBD1 (5 bases). CDR3 length: 15 residues. Between the trimmed V and J ends, which lost 1 base and 5 bases, there was a span of 11 bases. The germline CDR1 and CDR2 sequences are SGHAT and FQNNGV. This CDR3 reads CASSLGGGYNEKLFF. The CDR3 nucleotides are TGTGCCAGCAGCTTAGGCGGGGGATACAATGAAAAACTGTTTTTT.

The J gene is TRBJ2-1, the V gene TRBV5-1; D is perhaps TRBD2 (6 bases). V was shortened by 1 base and J by 0 bases, with 11 bases between the two germline ends. Per germline, CDR1 SGHRS and CDR2 YFSETQ. The CDR3 totals 16 residues. The CDR3 nucleotides are TGCGCCAGCAGCTTGTGGGACGGGAGCTCCTACAATGAGCAGTTCTTC. It is translated as CASSLWDGSSYNEQFF.

Concerning this clonotype: A much larger clone sits a single nucleotide away, making a read error possible. The rearrangement joins TRBV11-2 to TRBJ2-1, with D unclear. The CDR3 is made up of 14 amino acids. The germline V and J ends were trimmed by 0 bases and 6 bases, with 9 bases remaining between them. CDR1 and CDR2 (germline): SGHAT, FQNNGV. For the CDR3, the DNA is TGTGCCAGCAGCTTAGATATGAGTTCCAATGAGCAGTTCTTC. It specifies CASSLDMSSNEQFF.

This clonotype was seen at least ten times. The genes are TRBV19 and TRBJ1-3; D gene uncertain. Germline assignment: CDR1 LNHDA and CDR2 SQIVND (reference sequence). V lost 3 bases and J 4 bases, leaving 7 bases between the germline ends. This CDR3 is built from 13 residues. CDR3 in amino acids: CASSIEVGNTIYF. CDR3 nucleotides: TGTGCCAGTAGTATTGAGGTGGGAAACACCATATATTTT.

As for this clonotype: This likely comes from a read error, as the CDR3 has no conserved phenylalanine or tryptophan at its end. V usage is TRBV2 and J usage is TRBJ1-2, with a weak D call TRBD1 (6 bases). Deletions cut 7 bases from V and 0 bases from J, with 15 bases between. The germline gives CDR1 SNHLY, CDR2 FYNNEI. This CDR3 is built from 15 residues. The CDR3 DNA reads as TGTGCCAGCAATCGGGGGGCAGACTCTAACTATGGCTACACCCTC. It is translated as CASNRGADSNYGYTL.

The V call is TRBV30, the J call TRBJ2-1; D uncertain. Per the germline V gene, CDR1 is GTSNPN and CDR2 is SVGIG (reference sequence). This CDR3 is 12 amino acids long. V lost 3 bases to trimming and J lost 6 bases, with 9 bases between them. The CDR3 DNA sequence: TGTGCCTGGAGCCCCAGGACCAATGAGCAGTTCTTC. Protein: CAWSPRTNEQFF.